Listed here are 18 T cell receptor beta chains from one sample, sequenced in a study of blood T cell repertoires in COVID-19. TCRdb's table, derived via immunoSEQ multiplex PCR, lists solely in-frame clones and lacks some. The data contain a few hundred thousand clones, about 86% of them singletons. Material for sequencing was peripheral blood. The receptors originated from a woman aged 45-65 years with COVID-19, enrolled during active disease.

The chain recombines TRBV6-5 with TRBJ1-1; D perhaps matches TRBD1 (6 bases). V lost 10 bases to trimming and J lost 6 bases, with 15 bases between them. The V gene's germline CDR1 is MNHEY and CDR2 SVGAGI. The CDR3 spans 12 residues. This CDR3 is CATNRGGSEAFF. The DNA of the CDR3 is TGTGCCACCAATAGGGGGGGGTCTGAAGCTTTCTTT.

CDR3 DNA sequence: TGTGCCAGCAGTTCCCTTCCCGGGGGGGGCCGAGCAGATACGCAGTATTTT. It translates to CASSSLPGGGRADTQYF. The rearrangement uses TRBV27 and TRBJ2-3, with TRBD2 matching 8 bases. The CDR3 totals 17 residues. CDR1 is MNHEY, CDR2 SMNVEV, per germline (reference sequence). The V and J ends lost 4 bases and 4 bases, in that order; junction bases with no gene match: 13.

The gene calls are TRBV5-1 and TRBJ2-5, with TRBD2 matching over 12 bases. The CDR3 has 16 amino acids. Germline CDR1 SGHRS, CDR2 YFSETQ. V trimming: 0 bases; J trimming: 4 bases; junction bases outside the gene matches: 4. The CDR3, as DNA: TGCGCCAGCAGCTTGGGACTAGCGGGGGTAGGAGAGACCCAGTACTTC. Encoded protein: CASSLGLAGVGETQYF.

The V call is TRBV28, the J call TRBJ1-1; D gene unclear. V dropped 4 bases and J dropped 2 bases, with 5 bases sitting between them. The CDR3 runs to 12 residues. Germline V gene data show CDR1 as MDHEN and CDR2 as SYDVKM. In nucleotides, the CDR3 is TGTGCCAGCAGTTCGTATAACACTGAAGCTTTCTTT. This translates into CASSSYNTEAFF.

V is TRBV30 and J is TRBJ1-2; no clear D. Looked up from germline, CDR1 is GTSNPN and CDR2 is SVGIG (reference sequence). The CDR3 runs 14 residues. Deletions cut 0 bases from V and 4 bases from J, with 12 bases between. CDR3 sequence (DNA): TGTGCCTGGAGTGTACCCCGACAAGGCTATGGCTACACCTTC. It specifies CAWSVPRQGYGYTF.

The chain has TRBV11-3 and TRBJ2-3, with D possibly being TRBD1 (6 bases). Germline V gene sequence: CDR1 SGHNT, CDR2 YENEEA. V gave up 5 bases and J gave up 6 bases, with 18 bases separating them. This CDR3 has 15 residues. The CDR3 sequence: CASSARGFGYDTQYF. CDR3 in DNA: TGTGCCAGCAGCGCTAGGGGGTTCGGGTACGATACGCAGTATTTT.

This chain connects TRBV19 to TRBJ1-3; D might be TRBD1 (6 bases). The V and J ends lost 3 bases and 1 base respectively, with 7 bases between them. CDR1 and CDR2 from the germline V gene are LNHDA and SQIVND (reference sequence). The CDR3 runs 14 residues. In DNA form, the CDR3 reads TGTGCCAGTAGTATCAGGGGATCTGGAAACACCATATATTTT. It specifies CASSIRGSGNTIYF.

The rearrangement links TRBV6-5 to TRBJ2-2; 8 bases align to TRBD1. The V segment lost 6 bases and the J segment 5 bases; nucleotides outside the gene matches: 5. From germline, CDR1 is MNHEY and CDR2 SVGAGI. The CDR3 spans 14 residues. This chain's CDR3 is CASSSTGGTGELFF. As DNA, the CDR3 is TGTGCCAGCAGCTCCACAGGGGGGACCGGGGAGCTGTTTTTT.

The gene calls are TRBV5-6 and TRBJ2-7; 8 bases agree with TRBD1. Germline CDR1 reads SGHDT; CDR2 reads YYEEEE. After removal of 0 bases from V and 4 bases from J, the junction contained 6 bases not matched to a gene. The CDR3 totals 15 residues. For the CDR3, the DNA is TGTGCCAGCAGCTTGGGACAGGGGTTCAGATACGAGCAGTACTTC. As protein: CASSLGQGFRYEQYF.

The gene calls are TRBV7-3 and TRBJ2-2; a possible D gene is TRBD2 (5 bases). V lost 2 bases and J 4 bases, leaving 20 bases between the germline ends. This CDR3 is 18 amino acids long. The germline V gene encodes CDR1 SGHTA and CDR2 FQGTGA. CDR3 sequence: CASSLRPPPGSGTGELFF. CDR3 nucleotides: TGTGCCAGCAGCTTACGCCCCCCCCCGGGGTCGGGCACCGGGGAGCTGTTTTTT.

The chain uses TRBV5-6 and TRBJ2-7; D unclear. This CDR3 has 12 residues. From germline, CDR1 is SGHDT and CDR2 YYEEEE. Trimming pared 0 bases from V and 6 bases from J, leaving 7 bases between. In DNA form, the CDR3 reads TGTGCCAGCAGCTTGGCCTATTCCGAGCAGTACTTC. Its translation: CASSLAYSEQYF.

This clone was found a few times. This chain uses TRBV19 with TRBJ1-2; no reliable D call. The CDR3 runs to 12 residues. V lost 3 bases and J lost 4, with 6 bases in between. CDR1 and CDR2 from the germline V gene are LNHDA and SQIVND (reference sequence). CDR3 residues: CASSMAAYGYTF. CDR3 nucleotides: TGTGCCAGTAGTATGGCGGCCTATGGCTACACCTTC.

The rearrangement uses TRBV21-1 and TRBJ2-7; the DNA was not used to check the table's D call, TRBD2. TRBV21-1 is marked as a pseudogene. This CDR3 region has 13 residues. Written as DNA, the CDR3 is TGTGCCAGCGGAGGGGACTGGAGCTACGAGCAGTACGTC. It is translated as CASGGDWSYEQYV.

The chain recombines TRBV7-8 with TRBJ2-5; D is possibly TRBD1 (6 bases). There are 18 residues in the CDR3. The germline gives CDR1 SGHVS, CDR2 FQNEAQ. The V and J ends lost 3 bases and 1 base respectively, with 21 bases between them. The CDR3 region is CASSLGLLKQGPQETQYF. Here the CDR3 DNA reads TGTGCCAGCAGCTTGGGCTTACTAAAACAGGGACCCCAAGAGACCCAGTACTTC.

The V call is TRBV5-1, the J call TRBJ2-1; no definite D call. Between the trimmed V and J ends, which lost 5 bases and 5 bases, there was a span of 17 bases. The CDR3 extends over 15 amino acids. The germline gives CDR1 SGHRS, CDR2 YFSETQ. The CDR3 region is CASRWVLRYDNEQFF. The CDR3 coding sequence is TGCGCCAGCAGATGGGTTCTCAGGTACGACAATGAGCAGTTCTTC. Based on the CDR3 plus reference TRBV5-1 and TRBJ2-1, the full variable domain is KAGVTQTPRYLIKTRGQQVTLSCSPISGHRSVSWYQQTPGQGLQFLFEYFSETQRNKGNFPGRFSGRQFSNSRSEMNVSTLELGDSALYLCASRWVLRYDNEQFFGPGTRLTVL.

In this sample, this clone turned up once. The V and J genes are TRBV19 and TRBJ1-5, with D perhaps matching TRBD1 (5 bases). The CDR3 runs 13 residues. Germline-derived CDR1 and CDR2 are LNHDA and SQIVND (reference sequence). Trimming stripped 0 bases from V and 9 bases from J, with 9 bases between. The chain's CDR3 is CASSIDGRGPQHF. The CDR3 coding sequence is TGTGCCAGTAGTATAGATGGGAGGGGGCCCCAGCATTTT.

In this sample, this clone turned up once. CDR3 residues: CASSIWQGGTDTQYF. The CDR3 DNA is TGTGCCAGTAGTATCTGGCAGGGTGGCACAGATACGCAGTATTTT. The J gene is TRBJ2-3, the V gene TRBV19, with TRBD1 as a possible D gene (5 bases). Trimming left V 3 bases short and J 1 base short, with 11 bases between. CDR3 length equals 15 residues. From germline, CDR1 is LNHDA and CDR2 SQIVND (reference sequence).

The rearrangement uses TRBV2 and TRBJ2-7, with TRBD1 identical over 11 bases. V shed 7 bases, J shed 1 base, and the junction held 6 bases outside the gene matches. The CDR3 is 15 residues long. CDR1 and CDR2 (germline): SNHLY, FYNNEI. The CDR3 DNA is TGTGCCAGCAAGATAGGGACAGGGGGTTCCTACGAGCAGTACTTC. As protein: CASKIGTGGSYEQYF.